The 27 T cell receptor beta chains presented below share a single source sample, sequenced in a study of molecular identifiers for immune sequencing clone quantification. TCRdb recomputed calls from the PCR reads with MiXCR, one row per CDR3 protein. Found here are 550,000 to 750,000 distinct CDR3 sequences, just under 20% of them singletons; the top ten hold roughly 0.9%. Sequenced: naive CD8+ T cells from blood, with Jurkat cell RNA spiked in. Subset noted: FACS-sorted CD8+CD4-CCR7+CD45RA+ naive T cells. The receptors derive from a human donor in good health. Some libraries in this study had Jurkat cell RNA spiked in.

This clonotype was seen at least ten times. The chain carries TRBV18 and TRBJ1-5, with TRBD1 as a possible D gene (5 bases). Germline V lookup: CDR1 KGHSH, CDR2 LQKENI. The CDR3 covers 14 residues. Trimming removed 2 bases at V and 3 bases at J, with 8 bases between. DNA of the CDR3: TGTGCCAGCTCACCAGGGGGGGACAATCAGCCCCAGCATTTT. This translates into CASSPGGDNQPQHF. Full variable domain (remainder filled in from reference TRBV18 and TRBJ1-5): NAGVMQNPRHLVRRRGQEARLRCSPMKGHSHVYWYRQLPEEGLKFMVYLQKENIIDESGMPKERFSAEFPKEGPSILRIQQVVRGDSAAYFCASSPGGDNQPQHFGDGTRLSIL.

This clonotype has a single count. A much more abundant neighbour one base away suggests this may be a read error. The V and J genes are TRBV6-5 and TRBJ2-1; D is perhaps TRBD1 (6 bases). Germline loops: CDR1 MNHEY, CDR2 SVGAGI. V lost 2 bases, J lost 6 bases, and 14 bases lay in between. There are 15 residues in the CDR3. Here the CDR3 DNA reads TGTGCCAGCAGTTACGGGGGCTGGGGCGGCAATGAGCAGTTCTTC. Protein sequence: CASSYGGWGGNEQFF.

CDR3 sequence: CSAEAADYSGGAEVLETQYF. CDR3 sequence (DNA): TGCAGTGCGGAAGCAGCCGACTATAGCGGGGGGGCCGAGGTATTAGAGACCCAGTACTTC. The chain employs TRBV20-1 and TRBJ2-5; TRBD2 agrees at 11 bases. From germline, CDR1 is DFQATT and CDR2 SNEGSKA (reference sequence). V lost 6 bases, J lost 4 bases, and 25 bases stayed unmatched. The CDR3 contains 20 residues.

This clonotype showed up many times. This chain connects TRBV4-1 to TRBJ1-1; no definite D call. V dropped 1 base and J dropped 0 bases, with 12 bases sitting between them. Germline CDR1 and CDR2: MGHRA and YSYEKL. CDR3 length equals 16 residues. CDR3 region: CASSQVEWALNTEAFF. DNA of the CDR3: TGCGCCAGCAGCCAAGTAGAATGGGCGTTGAACACTGAAGCTTTCTTT.

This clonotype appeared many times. The CDR3 loop is CASAVIAGGELFF. The CDR3 nucleotides are TGTGCCAGTGCGGTAATAGCGGGCGGGGAGCTGTTTTTT. The V and J genes are TRBV27 and TRBJ2-2; TRBD2 agrees at 7 bases. The CDR3 is 13 residues long. The germline V gene encodes CDR1 MNHEY and CDR2 SMNVEV (reference sequence). Trimming at V came to 9 bases and at J to 7 bases, leaving 8 bases not matched to a gene.

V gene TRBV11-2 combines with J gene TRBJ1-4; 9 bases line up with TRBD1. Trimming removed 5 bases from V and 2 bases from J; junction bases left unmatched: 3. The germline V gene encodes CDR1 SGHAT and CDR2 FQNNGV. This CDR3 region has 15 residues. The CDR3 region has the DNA TGTGCCAGCAGCAAACAGGGGGCGACTAATGAAAAACTGTTTTTT. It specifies CASSKQGATNEKLFF.

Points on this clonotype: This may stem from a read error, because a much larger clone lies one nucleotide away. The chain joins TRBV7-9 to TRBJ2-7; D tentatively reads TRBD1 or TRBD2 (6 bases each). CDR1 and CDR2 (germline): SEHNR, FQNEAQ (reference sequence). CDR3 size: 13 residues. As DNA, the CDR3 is TGTGCCAGCCTCCCCCCGGGGGCGGGTGAGCAGTGCTTC. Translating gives CASLPPGAGEQCF.

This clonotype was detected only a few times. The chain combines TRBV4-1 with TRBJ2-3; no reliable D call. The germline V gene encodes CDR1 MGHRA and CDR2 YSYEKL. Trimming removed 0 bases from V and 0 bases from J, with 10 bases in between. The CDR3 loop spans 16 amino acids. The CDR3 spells CASSQDEVGSTDTQYF. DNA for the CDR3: TGCGCCAGCAGCCAAGACGAGGTCGGTAGCACAGATACGCAGTATTTT.

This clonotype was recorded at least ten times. CDR3 DNA: TGCAGTGCTAGTCCCCGGCGGCAGACCCACGAGCAGTACTTC. Its protein is CSASPRRQTHEQYF. V and J are TRBV20-1 and TRBJ2-7, with D unresolved. The CDR3 runs to 14 residues. With 3 bases removed from V and 5 bases from J, the gap between germline ends came to 17 bases. CDR1 and CDR2 from the germline V gene are DFQATT and SNEGSKA (reference sequence).

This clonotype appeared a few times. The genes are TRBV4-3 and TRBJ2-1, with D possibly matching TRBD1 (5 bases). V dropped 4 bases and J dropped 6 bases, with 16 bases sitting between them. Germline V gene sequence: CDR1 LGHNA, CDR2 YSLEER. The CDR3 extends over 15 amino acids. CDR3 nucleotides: TGCGCCAGCAGCCCTGGGGCCCAAGTTGTCAATGAGCAGTTCTTC. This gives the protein CASSPGAQVVNEQFF.

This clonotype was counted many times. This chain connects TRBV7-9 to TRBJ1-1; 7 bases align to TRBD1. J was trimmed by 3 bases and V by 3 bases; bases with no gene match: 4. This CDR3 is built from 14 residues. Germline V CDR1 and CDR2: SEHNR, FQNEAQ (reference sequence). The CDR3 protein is CASSFTGDYTEAFF. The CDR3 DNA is TGTGCCAGCAGCTTTACAGGGGACTACACTGAAGCTTTCTTT.

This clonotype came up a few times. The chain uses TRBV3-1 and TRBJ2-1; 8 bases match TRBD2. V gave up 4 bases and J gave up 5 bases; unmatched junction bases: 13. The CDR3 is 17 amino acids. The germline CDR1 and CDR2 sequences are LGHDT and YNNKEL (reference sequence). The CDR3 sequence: CASSPPTGTRFNNEQFF. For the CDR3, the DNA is TGTGCCAGCAGCCCCCCGACCGGGACTAGGTTTAACAATGAGCAGTTCTTC.

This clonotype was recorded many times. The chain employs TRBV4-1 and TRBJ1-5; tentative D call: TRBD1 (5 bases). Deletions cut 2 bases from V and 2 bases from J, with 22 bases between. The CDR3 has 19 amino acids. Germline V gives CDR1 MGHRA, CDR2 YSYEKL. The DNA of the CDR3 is TGCGCCAGCAGCCAACAAAGAGTCACAGGTTTTGGAGGCAATCAGCCCCAGCATTTT. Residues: CASSQQRVTGFGGNQPQHF.

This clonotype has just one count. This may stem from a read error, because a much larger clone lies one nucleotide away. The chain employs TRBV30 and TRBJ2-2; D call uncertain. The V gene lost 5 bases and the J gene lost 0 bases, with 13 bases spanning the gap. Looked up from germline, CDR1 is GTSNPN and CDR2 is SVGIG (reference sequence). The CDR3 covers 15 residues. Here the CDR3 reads CAWESWASNTGELFF. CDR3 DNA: TGTGCCTGGGAATCGTGGGCATCGAACACCGGGGAGCTGTTTTTT.

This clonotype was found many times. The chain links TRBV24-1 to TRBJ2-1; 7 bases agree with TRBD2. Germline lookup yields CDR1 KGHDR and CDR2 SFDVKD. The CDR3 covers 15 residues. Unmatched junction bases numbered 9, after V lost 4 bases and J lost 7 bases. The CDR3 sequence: CATSEIAGLRNEQFF. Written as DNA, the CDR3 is TGTGCCACCAGTGAGATAGCGGGCCTGAGGAATGAGCAGTTCTTC.

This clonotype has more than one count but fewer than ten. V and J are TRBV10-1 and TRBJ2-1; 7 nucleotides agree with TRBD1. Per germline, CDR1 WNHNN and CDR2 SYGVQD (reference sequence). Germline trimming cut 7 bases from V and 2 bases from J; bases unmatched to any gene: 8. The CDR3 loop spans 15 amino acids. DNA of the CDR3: TGCGCCAGCATTCTTCGGGACAGCCCCTACAATGAGCAGTTCTTC. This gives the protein CASILRDSPYNEQFF.

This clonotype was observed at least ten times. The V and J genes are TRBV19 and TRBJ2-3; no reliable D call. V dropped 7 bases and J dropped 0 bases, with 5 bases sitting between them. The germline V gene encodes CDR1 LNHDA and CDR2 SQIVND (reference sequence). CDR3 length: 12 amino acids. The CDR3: CASMDSTDTQYF. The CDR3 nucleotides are TGTGCCAGTATGGATAGCACAGATACGCAGTATTTT.

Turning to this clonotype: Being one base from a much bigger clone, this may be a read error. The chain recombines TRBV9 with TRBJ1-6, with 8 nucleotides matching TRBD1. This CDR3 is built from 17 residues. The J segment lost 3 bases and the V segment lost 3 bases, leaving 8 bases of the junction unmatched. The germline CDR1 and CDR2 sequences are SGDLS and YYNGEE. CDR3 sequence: CASSGQGTYFYNSPLHF. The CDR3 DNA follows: TGTGCCAGCAGCGGACAGGGGACGTACTTCTATAATTCACCCCTCCACTTT. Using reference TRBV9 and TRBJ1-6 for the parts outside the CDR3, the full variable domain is DSGVTQTPKHLITATGQRVTLRCSPRSGDLSVYWYQQSLDQGLQFLIQYYNGEERAKGNILERFSAQQFPDLHSELNLSSLELGDSALYFCASSGQGTYFYNSPLHFGNGTRLTVT.

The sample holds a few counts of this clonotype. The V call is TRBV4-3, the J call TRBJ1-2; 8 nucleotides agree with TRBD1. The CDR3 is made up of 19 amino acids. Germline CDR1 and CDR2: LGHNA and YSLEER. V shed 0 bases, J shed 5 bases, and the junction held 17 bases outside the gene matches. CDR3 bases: TGCGCCAGCAGCCAAGATATCGGATGGACAGGGATCGGTAATTATGGCTACACCTTC. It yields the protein CASSQDIGWTGIGNYGYTF.

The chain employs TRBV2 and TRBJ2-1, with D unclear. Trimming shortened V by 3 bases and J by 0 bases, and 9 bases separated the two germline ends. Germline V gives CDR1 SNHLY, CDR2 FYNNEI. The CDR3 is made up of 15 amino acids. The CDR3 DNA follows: TGTGCCAGCAGTGAGGGTTTGAGCTCCTACAATGAGCAGTTCTTC. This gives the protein CASSEGLSSYNEQFF.

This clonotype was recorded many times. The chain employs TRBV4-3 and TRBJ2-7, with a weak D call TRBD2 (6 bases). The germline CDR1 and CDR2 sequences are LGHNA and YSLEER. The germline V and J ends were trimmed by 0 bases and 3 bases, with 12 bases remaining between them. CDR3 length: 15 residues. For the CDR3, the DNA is TGCGCCAGCAGCCAAGATCAGGCTAGCGTCTACGAGCAGTACTTC. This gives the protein CASSQDQASVYEQYF.

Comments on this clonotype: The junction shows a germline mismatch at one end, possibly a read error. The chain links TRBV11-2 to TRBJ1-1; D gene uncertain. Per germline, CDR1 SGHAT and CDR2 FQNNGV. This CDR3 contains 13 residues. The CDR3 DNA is TGTGCCTGCAGCCCGCGGGCAAACACTGAAGCTTTCTTT. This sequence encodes CACSPRANTEAFF.

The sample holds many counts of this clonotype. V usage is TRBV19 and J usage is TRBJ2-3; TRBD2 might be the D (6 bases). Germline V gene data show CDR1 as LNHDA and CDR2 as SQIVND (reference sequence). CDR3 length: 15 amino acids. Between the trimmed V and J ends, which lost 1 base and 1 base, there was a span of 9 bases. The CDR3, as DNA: TGTGCCAGTAGTATAGTCCCGGGAGGCACAGATACGCAGTATTTT. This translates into CASSIVPGGTDTQYF. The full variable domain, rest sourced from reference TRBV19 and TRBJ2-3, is DGGITQSPKYLFRKEGQNVTLSCEQNLNHDAMYWYRQDPGQGLRLIYYSQIVNDFQKGDIAEGYSVSREKKESFPLTVTSAQKNPTAFYLCASSIVPGGTDTQYFGPGTRLTVL.

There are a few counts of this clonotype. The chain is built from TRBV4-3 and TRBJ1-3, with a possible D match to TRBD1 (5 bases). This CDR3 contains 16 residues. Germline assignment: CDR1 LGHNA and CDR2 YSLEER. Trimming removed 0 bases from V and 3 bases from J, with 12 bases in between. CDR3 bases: TGCGCCAGCAGCCAAGATATTAGGGGCAGTGGAAACACCATATATTTT. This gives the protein CASSQDIRGSGNTIYF.

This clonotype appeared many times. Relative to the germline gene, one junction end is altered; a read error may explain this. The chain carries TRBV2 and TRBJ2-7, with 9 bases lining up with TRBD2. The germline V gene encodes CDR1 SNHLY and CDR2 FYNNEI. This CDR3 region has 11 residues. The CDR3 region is CACRTSEYDLF. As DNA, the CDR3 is TGTGCCTGCAGGACTAGCGAGTACGACCTCTTC.

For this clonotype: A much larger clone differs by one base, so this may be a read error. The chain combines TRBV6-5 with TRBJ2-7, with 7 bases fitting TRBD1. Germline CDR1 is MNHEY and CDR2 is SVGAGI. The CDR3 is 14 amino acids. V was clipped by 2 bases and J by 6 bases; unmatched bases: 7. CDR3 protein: CASSYGAGGSEQYF. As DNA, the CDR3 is TGTGCCAGCAGTTACGGGGCAGGGGGTTCCGAGCAGTACTTC.

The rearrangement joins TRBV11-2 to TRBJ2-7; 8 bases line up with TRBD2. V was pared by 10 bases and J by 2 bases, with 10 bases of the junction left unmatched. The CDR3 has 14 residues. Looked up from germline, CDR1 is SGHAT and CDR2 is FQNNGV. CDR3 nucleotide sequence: TGTGCCAACAACTGGGGGCGGGGGGCCTACGAGCAGTACTTC. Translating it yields CANNWGRGAYEQYF.